This TCR beta chain was found in a study of shared clonotypes between healthy human individuals (dated by TCRdb to about 2020). A note on the overall study: A couple of women and a few men aged 18 to 49 years were included in the cohort. For each donor, CD4 naive and CD4 memory were each run on three plates, CD8 naive on two plates, and CD8 memory on one plate. To estimate repertoire size and how much clonotype sharing occurs between individuals, the study deeply sequenced the blood TCR repertoires of 5 or 6 healthy adults. To increase sequencing depth and limit assay-specific biases, different laboratories used diverse techniques to prepare libraries and sequence TCR repertoires. Per donor, leukapheresis produced somewhere between about 0.9 and 10 billion PBMCs. Broad study findings and their caveats: Pairwise subsampling led to the expectation that sequencing depth would affect the degree of clonotype sharing among donors. Larger estimated clonotype richness was generally found for naive subsets than for memory subsets. Across a handful of donors, approximately 4.6% of naive CD4, roughly 3.4% of naive CD8, under 2.5% of memory CD4, and approximately 0.42% of memory CD8 clonotypes were shared. The small number of donors limited the genetic and exposure-history diversity represented. Rarefaction of sorted-subset datasets indicated incomplete sequencing despite the large sequencing depth. Only blood was sampled, and tissue TCR repertoires likely differ from those in blood. Higher generation probabilities were observed for clonotypes shared by all four sorted-subset donors than for non-shared clonotypes.

As to this clone: Its antigen remains undetermined. No base-level quality is on record; no much larger clone is a single base apart.

The donors were healthy, HIV-negative adults who had no recently reported acute infections or vaccinations. Only Caucasian adults living in Nashville, Tennessee, USA were represented among the donors. CD4+ T cells were enriched through magnetic negative selection, after which naive cells were positively selected on CD45RA and the remaining negative fraction served as the memory subset. Blood was collected by leukapheresis, and PBMCs were isolated by Ficoll-Histopaque density gradient centrifugation and then cryopreserved in liquid nitrogen vapor phase. Analytical flow cytometry was used to check the purity and quantity of each magnetically sorted T cell population. Each sorted fraction had its genomic DNA isolated and then quantified by UV absorbance on a Nanodrop 2000c. Using the deep immunoSEQ assay, TCR CDR3 regions were amplified from genomic DNA by multiplex PCR. For each cell subset, the extracted genomic DNA was distributed evenly across all wells of several immunoSEQ 96-well plates, and each plate served as one replicate. Each replicate PCR for sorted subsets received 200 ng genomic DNA, equal to tens of thousands of T cell genomes. Purified libraries were measured with a Qubit 3.0 fluorometer, size-checked on a Bioanalyzer 2100, and measured again with the KAPA Library Quantification kit. Every immunoSEQ 96-well plate was sequenced on a separate single-read 150-cycle Illumina NextSeq 550 flow cell. The study's processing was this. Because the immunoSEQ output held only junctional sequences and lacked quality scores, the filtering could not match the filtering applied to full-length reads. Sequences were annotated with PyIR, a Python wrapper for IgBLAST v1.9, and V/J genes and CDR3 were assigned using IMGT germline references. Reads with weak V/J assignments (E-value above 1e-6), missing CDR3, stop codons, out-of-frame junctions, or ambiguous translated residues were removed. V3J clonotypes were defined by identical inferred V gene, J gene, and CDR3 amino acid sequence. Percentage overlap between repertoires was calculated by dividing the number of shared unique clonotypes by the size of the smaller repertoire. Three approaches were used to assess repertoire richness: RTK rarefaction, the Chao1 estimator, and Recon v2.1 estimates of unobserved clonotypes. Generation probabilities for all TCRbeta clonotypes obtained by the gDNA method from several donors were computed using OLGA. As stored in TCRdb, this immuneACCESS dataset retains in-frame rearrangements with V and J assigned. A fraction of the clones does not appear; measured against another copy, unresolved V genes explain less than half of the discrepancy, and the remainder lacks a known reason. That table supplies the V and J calls and clone size; D and trimming were determined from the DNA. For this sample the table gives approximately 2,300,000 clones, of which roughly 92% were detected only once. The top ten hold about 0.36% of the sample.

The CDR3 measures 17 amino acids from cysteine to phenylalanine. The DNA shown is the 51-base CDR3, in frame from base 1. Per the germline V gene, MDHEN is the CDR1 and SYDVKM is the CDR2. V loses 6 bases at its end and J loses 6 bases; junction bases beyond the gene matches: 11. The sequencing sample was made of naive CD4+ T cells from PBMCs. The cell subset or site tag for this specimen amounts to: CD45RA+ positively selected. This clonotype was sampled from a man in his late teens or twenties in good health. Some clones in this sample may be carry-over from other donors' samples. The rearrangement combines TRBV28 with TRBJ2-7, with 16 bases in between that match TRBD2. This receptor has the CDR3 CASRGLAGGPRTGEQYF. The DNA reads as follows: TGTGCCAGCAGGGGACTAGCGGGAGGGCCCCGTACGGGCGAGCAGTACTTC.